This T cell receptor (beta chain) was sequenced during a study of cytomegalovirus exposure and HLA in healthy donors. A remark on this clone: Its target is not known.

Points from the study as a whole: For most subjects, TCR beta sequences were reported to predict HLA-A and HLA-B alleles with accuracy.

The PCR contained 60 Vbeta and 13 Jbeta primers. Only in-frame clones appear in the TCRdb table, and some are missing; sequencing was by immunoSEQ multiplex PCR. The listing contains approximately 100,000 clones. Germline CDR1 reads SGHRS; CDR2 reads YFSETQ. Trimming removed 4 bases from V and 4 bases from J, with 18 bases in between. The length of the CDR3 is 15 residues. The sample comprised PBMCs. The gene calls are TRBV5-1 and TRBJ2-7, with D possibly matching TRBD1 (6 bases). The receptor comes from a man aged 50-59 years in good health and CMV-seronegative. The CDR3 here is CASSSHRESGYEQYF. CDR3 sequence (DNA): TGCGCCAGCAGCAGTCACAGGGAAAGTGGATACGAGCAGTACTTC.